This T cell receptor (beta chain) stems from a study of blood T cell repertoires in COVID-19 (dated by TCRdb to 2018 to 2020). In terms of the full investigation: The collaborator samples originated in the United States, Italy and Spain and spanned the acute and convalescent phases of COVID-19. The material from the prospective study consisted of cDNA or gDNA derived from T cells, B-cell-depleted T cells, or PBMCs. Deeply sampled blood TCRbeta repertoires from subjects exposed to, actively infected with, or recovered from COVID-19 were included in the dataset. The repertoires were made available in a free public database intended to serve as a resource for research on the immune response to SARS-CoV-2. The samples were drawn from the first 160 participants of the ongoing ImmuneRACE study and from 1,254 subjects provided by 6 global collaborators. The sample metadata nearly always contained a de-identified subject ID, COVID-19 status, age in years and sex. Where available, HLA class I and class II types were taken from metadata supplied by the sample provider and were not determined by assay-based typing. Broader findings and caveats from the paper: Clinical and demographic metadata were provided uncurated, with the amount varying by source and participant.

TCRbeta CDR3 regions were amplified from genomic DNA using the immunoSEQ Assay, a bias-controlled multiplex PCR. Turning to the authors' computational methods: The number of nucleated cells in each sample was estimated from the amplification of reference gene primers within the assay. Sequence reads were collapsed and filtered to measure the absolute abundance of every unique TCRbeta CDR3 rearrangement. For each sample, productive Simpson clonality was calculated by taking the square root of Simpson's diversity index across productive rearrangements. The source is immuneACCESS, and TCRdb retained only in-frame sequences with V and J called. Part of the clones is not carried over; for the studies checked, unresolved V genes explain less than half of this, and the remainder is unexplained. D and trimming were read from the DNA, whereas the V and J calls and clone size are those reported in that table. The sample table records around 220,000 clones; approximately 80% of these occur just once. The biggest ten clones account for 6% to 7.5% of the sample.

As regards this clone: Its binding antigen is unknown. No much larger clone is present one base from it, and per-base qualities are unavailable.

Deletion took 0 bases off V and 10 bases off J, with a span of 6 bases between the germline ends. The CDR3 measures 10 amino acids from cysteine to phenylalanine. Here the CDR3 DNA is all that survives: 30 bases in frame from base 1. The germline V gene (reference sequence) yields DFQATT for CDR1 and SNEGSKA for CDR2. Participants in the prospective study were aged about 18 to 95 years, lived in about two dozen United States geographic areas, and enrolled through a virtual design. In the prospective study, cohorts were assigned on the basis of participant-reported clinical history obtained from a screening survey and a study questionnaire. In the prospective study, mobile phlebotomists collected whole blood, serum and a nasopharyngeal or oropharyngeal swab from each participant. Additional blood draws and questionnaires over an approximately 2-month period could optionally be provided by prospective study participants. Blood samples from the prospective study were shipped frozen or at room temperature prior to DNA extraction.

The sample comprised PBMCs or T cells enriched from blood (not recorded which). This clonotype was obtained from a middle-aged woman with acute COVID-19. The sequence is built from TRBV20-1 and TRBJ1-1, with an unclear D gene assignment. The nucleotide sequence is TGCAGTGCTAGAGAAAGAGGAGCTTTCTTT. The translation is CSARERGAFF.